This T cell receptor beta chain appears in the sequencing data of a study of blood T cell repertoires in COVID-19. For the study at large: Collection of acute and convalescent COVID-19 samples took place in the United States, Italy and Spain. PBMCs, B-cell-depleted T cells, or T cells provided the cDNA or gDNA that made up the material.

As processed by the authors: Quantification of nucleated cells was approximated via reference gene primer amplification. Using immunoSEQ multiplex PCR, the repertoire was profiled, and TCRdb retains in-frame clones only, with some absent. The D gene and trimming were derived from the DNA, and the V and J assignments and clone size from that table. Of about 130,000 clones detected, roughly 80% appear once; the ten largest clones hold 10% to 15%. V gave up 1 base and J gave up 5 bases, with 13 bases separating them. The CDR3 spans 15 residues. Germline CDR1 and CDR2: SGHDT and YYEEEE. This clone has a handful of counts.

V and J are TRBV5-6 and TRBJ1-5; possible D gene TRBD1, 5 bases. The sample taken for sequencing was peripheral blood. The receptor was isolated from a woman in her sixties with acute or convalescent COVID-19. The CDR3 DNA follows: TGTGCCAGCAGCTTGATGTTCAGGGCGGATCAGCCCCAGCATTTT. It codes for CASSLMFRADQPQHF.